The 29 T cell receptor beta chains presented below share a single source sample, sequenced in a study of T-cell memory formation after mild COVID-19. One entry per CDR3 protein, called by TCRdb with MiXCR from the 5' RACE reads. The top ten clones hold 12% of a sample with under 400,000 distinct CDR3 sequences, approximately 21% of them seen once. Sample: PBMCs or a T cell subset sorted from them (not recorded which). These receptor sequences come from an adult woman who had mild COVID-19 (a few samples of this study predate the infection). Cell type and time point are not known.

The chain is built from TRBV12-3 or TRBV12-4 and TRBJ2-3, with D unresolved. The V end lost 5 bases, the J end lost 0 bases, and 12 bases lay between the germline ends. The CDR3 has 15 amino acids. CDR3 in amino acids: CASSLSTPSTDTQYF. DNA for the CDR3: TGTGCCAGCAGTCTTAGCACCCCTAGCACAGATACGCAGTATTTT.

The V and J genes are TRBV27 and TRBJ1-2; 9 positions match TRBD1. V was pared by 3 bases and J by 6 bases, with 5 bases of the junction left unmatched. The length of the CDR3 is 14 residues. CDR1 is MNHEY, CDR2 SMNVEV, per germline (reference sequence). CDR3 region: CASSLGTGFHGYTF. DNA for the CDR3: TGTGCCAGCAGTTTGGGGACAGGGTTCCATGGCTACACCTTC.

With regard to this clonotype: At one of its ends the junction is not consistent with the germline gene, which may arise from a read error. The rearrangement joins TRBV5-1 to TRBJ2-7, with TRBD2 matching 11 bases. The V gene's germline CDR1 is SGHRS and CDR2 YFSETQ. The CDR3 sequence is 14 residues long. CDR3 residues: CACSKLAGAYEQYF. In DNA form, the CDR3 reads TGCGCCTGCAGCAAACTAGCGGGGGCCTACGAGCAGTACTTC.

As concerns this clonotype: The junction shows a germline mismatch at one end, possibly a read error. V gene TRBV4-3 combines with J gene TRBJ1-6; maybe TRBD1 (6 bases). This CDR3 has 14 amino acids. The germline V gene has CDR1 LGHNA and CDR2 YSLEER. The CDR3 coding sequence is TGCGCCAGCAGCCCCAGGGGATCCAATTCACCCCTCGACTTT. This codes for CASSPRGSNSPLDF.

This clonotype was counted between two and nine times. The chain links TRBV27 to TRBJ1-6; D is undetermined. Germline V gene sequence: CDR1 MNHEY, CDR2 SMNVEV (reference sequence). With 5 bases removed from V and 7 bases from J, the gap between germline ends came to 18 bases. The CDR3 has 16 residues. For the CDR3, the DNA is TGTGCCAGCAGTCCCCGGGCCTGGGTGGAGAATTCACCCCTCCACTTT. This sequence encodes CASSPRAWVENSPLHF.

This rearrangement joins TRBV2 to TRBJ1-6, with 7 bases fitting TRBD1. The CDR3 runs to 18 residues. Per germline, CDR1 SNHLY and CDR2 FYNNEI. The trim removed 2 bases at V and 0 bases at J, leaving 7 bases unmatched. CDR3 region: CASSERRGGASYNSPLHF. In DNA form, the CDR3 reads TGTGCCAGCAGTGAAAGGCGAGGGGGCGCCTCCTATAATTCACCCCTCCACTTT.

The CDR3: CASSPSTRDRGFVDTQYF. The CDR3 DNA sequence: TGTGCCAGCAGTCCCAGTACTAGGGACAGGGGGTTCGTAGATACGCAGTATTTT. The V gene is TRBV12-3 or TRBV12-4, the J gene TRBJ2-3; TRBD1 matches at 11 bases. The V and J ends lost 5 bases and 5 bases, in that order; junction bases with no gene match: 15. The CDR3 consists of 18 residues.

The chain uses TRBV12-3 or TRBV12-4 and TRBJ1-1; TRBD1 aligns across 10 bases. The CDR3 runs to 14 residues. Trimming removed 4 bases from V and 9 bases from J; junction bases left unmatched: 8. The CDR3 spells CASSSSGTGEKAFF. The CDR3 bases are TGTGCCAGCAGTTCCTCCGGGACAGGGGAAAAAGCTTTCTTT.

This chain links TRBV20-1 with TRBJ1-5; possibly TRBD1 for D (5 bases). Germline V gene sequence: CDR1 DFQATT, CDR2 SNEGSKA (reference sequence). This CDR3 is built from 11 residues. Trimming took off 5 bases at V and 10 bases at J, with 12 bases between the two ends. The CDR3 DNA reads TGCAGTGCTGGGGTGGGGGAACCCCAGCATTTT. This gives the protein CSAGVGEPQHF.

This clonotype was observed a handful of times. The chain recombines TRBV6-1 with TRBJ2-7; 8 nucleotides align to TRBD1. V dropped 10 bases and J dropped 3; count of bases not matched to a gene: 8. Germline V gene lookup returns CDR1 MNHNS and CDR2 SASEGT. This CDR3 spans 13 amino acids. The CDR3 DNA reads as TGTGCCACCCTTACAGGGGGAGTCTACGAGCAGTACTTC. Its translation: CATLTGGVYEQYF.

This chain uses TRBV6-5 with TRBJ2-5; a weak D match, TRBD2 (5 bases). Germline V lookup: CDR1 MNHEY, CDR2 SVGAGI. The CDR3 runs 14 residues. The ends were cut back, 0 bases at V and 2 bases at J, with 7 bases in the middle. CDR3 coding DNA: TGTGCCAGCAGTTACTCGGGGAGACAAGAGACCCAGTACTTC. It is translated as CASSYSGRQETQYF.

The table lists this clonotype with a few counts. The V call is TRBV5-6, the J call TRBJ2-2; D not resolved. This CDR3 has 15 amino acids. Trimming removed 0 bases from V and 1 base from J, with 7 bases in between. Germline CDR1 and CDR2: SGHDT and YYEEEE. CDR3: CASSLVGQNTGELFF. CDR3 sequence (DNA): TGTGCCAGCAGCTTGGTCGGGCAGAACACCGGGGAGCTGTTTTTT.

This clonotype was recorded a few times. The rearrangement joins TRBV12-3 or TRBV12-4 to TRBJ1-1; D perhaps matches TRBD1 (5 bases). V lost 7 bases to trimming and J lost 8 bases, with 17 bases between them. The CDR3 contains 13 residues. The CDR3 DNA sequence: TGTGCCAGCACCTTTAGAGGAGGGGACGAAGCTTTCTTT. Protein sequence: CASTFRGGDEAFF.

This clonotype has ten or more counts. The rearrangement links TRBV7-9 to TRBJ2-7; 13 bases are a match to TRBD2. The trim removed 4 bases at V and 7 bases at J, leaving 7 bases unmatched. The CDR3 totals 15 residues. CDR1 and CDR2 from the germline V gene are SEHNR and FQNEAQ (reference sequence). CDR3 residues: CASSSGLAGVEEQYF. CDR3 sequence (DNA): TGTGCCAGCAGCTCCGGACTAGCGGGAGTGGAGGAGCAGTACTTC.

The chain couples TRBV4-3 to TRBJ2-5, with TRBD1 identical over 9 bases. This CDR3 is 15 amino acids long. The junction had 6 bases not matched to a gene; V was cut back by 1 base and J by 6 bases. Per the germline V gene, CDR1 is LGHNA and CDR2 is YSLEER. As DNA, the CDR3 is TGCGCCAGCAGCCAAGGCAGACAGGGGGACCAGACCCAGTACTTC. Its protein product is CASSQGRQGDQTQYF.

This chain links TRBV4-1 with TRBJ1-2; 11 nucleotides align to TRBD1. Germline V lookup: CDR1 MGHRA, CDR2 YSYEKL. CDR3 length: 17 amino acids. Trimming took 5 bases from V and 4 from J; bases not matched to a gene: 12. The CDR3 spells CASSTGTGGRIFYGYTF. In DNA form, the CDR3 reads TGCGCCAGCAGCACTGGGACAGGGGGAAGAATCTTCTATGGCTACACCTTC.

The chain employs TRBV29-1 and TRBJ2-5; 8 bases match TRBD1. CDR3 length: 14 residues. Germline CDR1 is SQVTM and CDR2 is ANQGSEA. Germline trimming cut 6 bases from V and 5 bases from J; bases unmatched to any gene: 11. The CDR3 sequence: CSVSGQGRLETQYF. The DNA for the CDR3 is TGCAGCGTCTCAGGACAGGGCCGGTTGGAGACCCAGTACTTC.

This clonotype was observed a handful of times. The V gene is TRBV7-2, the J gene TRBJ1-2; maybe TRBD1 (6 bases). In germline, CDR1 is SGHTA, CDR2 FQGNSA. V was clipped by 0 bases and J by 3 bases, with 11 bases between them. The CDR3 loop spans 15 amino acids. DNA for the CDR3: TGTGCCAGCAGCTTAGCCACAGGGTTTGACTATGGCTACACCTTC. This encodes CASSLATGFDYGYTF.

The chain carries TRBV2 and TRBJ2-1; no reliable D call. The V and J ends lost 3 bases and 2 bases respectively, with 11 bases between them. This CDR3 comprises 15 residues. CDR1 and CDR2 from the germline V gene are SNHLY and FYNNEI. The CDR3 DNA reads TGTGCCAGCAGTGATCCGCACTGGCCCTACAATGAGCAGTTCTTC. Its translation: CASSDPHWPYNEQFF.

This clonotype has only a few counts. The chain carries TRBV24-1 and TRBJ2-1; D is ambiguous. The V end was cut by 2 bases, the J end by 1 base, with 5 bases between. The CDR3 contains 14 residues. Germline V lookup: CDR1 KGHDR, CDR2 SFDVKD. The CDR3 DNA reads as TGTGCCACCAGTGATTCCGGGTCCTACAATGAGCAGTTCTTC. Its protein is CATSDSGSYNEQFF.

V is TRBV6-1 and J is TRBJ1-5; tentative D call: TRBD1 (5 bases). The CDR3 contains 16 residues. The V end lost 4 bases, the J end lost 0 bases, and 13 bases lay between the germline ends. Germline V gene lookup returns CDR1 MNHNS and CDR2 SASEGT. The CDR3 is CASSALRQFSNQPQHF. DNA of the CDR3: TGTGCCAGCAGTGCGCTAAGACAGTTTAGCAATCAGCCCCAGCATTTT.

This chain connects TRBV9 to TRBJ2-3; D unresolved. There are 14 residues in the CDR3. Trimming took off 0 bases at V and 4 bases at J, with 9 bases between the two ends. CDR1 is SGDLS and CDR2 is YYNGEE in the germline V gene. CDR3 DNA: TGTGCCAGCAGCGTAGTACCCGTCCCAGATACGCAGTATTTT. Protein product: CASSVVPVPDTQYF.

The rearrangement links TRBV25-1 to TRBJ2-2; TRBD2 agrees at 10 bases. The CDR3 length is 19 residues. V lost 2 bases and J lost 0; bases outside the gene matches: 9. Germline V gene sequence: CDR1 MGHDK, CDR2 SYGVNS. The CDR3, as DNA: TGTGCCAGCAGTGAAGTTAGCGGGAGGCTTAATTCGAACACCGGGGAGCTGTTTTTT. Its protein is CASSEVSGRLNSNTGELFF.

CDR3 sequence reads: CASSISGSYSYEQYF. CDR3 DNA: TGTGCCAGTAGTATAAGCGGGAGCTATTCCTACGAGCAGTACTTC. The chain combines TRBV19 with TRBJ2-7; TRBD2 matches at 8 bases. Germline assignment: CDR1 LNHDA and CDR2 SQIVND (reference sequence). This CDR3 is 15 amino acids long. The ends lost 2 bases at V and 1 base at J; junction bases unmatched: 4.

A single count supports this clonotype. The chain joins TRBV5-5 to TRBJ1-1; no definite D call. Germline V gene lookup returns CDR1 SGHKS and CDR2 YYEKEE (reference sequence). The ends were cut back, 4 bases at V and 4 bases at J, with 11 bases in the middle. This CDR3 is built from 13 residues. CDR3 amino acids: CASSPAGLTEAFF. As DNA, the CDR3 is TGTGCCAGCAGCCCCGCCGGGCTCACTGAAGCTTTCTTT.

The sample holds one count of this clonotype. The rearrangement uses TRBV29-1 and TRBJ2-3, with TRBD2 identical over 8 bases. Trimming at V came to 6 bases and at J to 4 bases, leaving 12 bases not matched to a gene. This CDR3 region has 15 residues. Germline-derived CDR1 and CDR2 are SQVTM and ANQGSEA. The CDR3 loop reads CSVVQGLDAADTQYF. The CDR3, as DNA: TGCAGCGTAGTTCAGGGACTAGACGCGGCAGATACGCAGTATTTT.

The rearrangement uses TRBV10-3 and TRBJ1-1; D is possibly TRBD1 (5 bases). The CDR3 totals 15 residues. CDR1 is ENHRY, CDR2 SYGVKD, per germline. V shed 3 bases and J shed 1 base, with 12 bases lying between them. The CDR3 bases are TGTGCCATCAGTGATAATTGGGGCCGGAACACTGAAGCTTTCTTT. The encoded protein is CAISDNWGRNTEAFF.

The chain has TRBV21-1 and TRBJ2-1; TRBD2, the D gene given by the table, was not confirmed from the DNA. TRBV21-1 is shown as a pseudogene. The CDR3 extends over 15 amino acids. Here the CDR3 reads CDSRPAGGPYNEQFF. For the CDR3, the DNA is TGTGACAGCAGGCCAGCGGGGGGGCCCTACAATGAGCAGTTCTTC.

This clonotype was seen repeatedly, ten times or more. The rearrangement links TRBV9 to TRBJ2-1; D assignment may be TRBD1 or TRBD2 (6 bases each). CDR3 length: 16 amino acids. Germline V gene lookup returns CDR1 SGDLS and CDR2 YYNGEE. V lost 4 bases and J 5 bases, leaving 19 bases between the germline ends. The CDR3, as DNA: TGTGCCAGCAGCCCCCGAGTGGGGGGCTTCAACAATGAGCAGTTCTTC. Its translation is CASSPRVGGFNNEQFF.